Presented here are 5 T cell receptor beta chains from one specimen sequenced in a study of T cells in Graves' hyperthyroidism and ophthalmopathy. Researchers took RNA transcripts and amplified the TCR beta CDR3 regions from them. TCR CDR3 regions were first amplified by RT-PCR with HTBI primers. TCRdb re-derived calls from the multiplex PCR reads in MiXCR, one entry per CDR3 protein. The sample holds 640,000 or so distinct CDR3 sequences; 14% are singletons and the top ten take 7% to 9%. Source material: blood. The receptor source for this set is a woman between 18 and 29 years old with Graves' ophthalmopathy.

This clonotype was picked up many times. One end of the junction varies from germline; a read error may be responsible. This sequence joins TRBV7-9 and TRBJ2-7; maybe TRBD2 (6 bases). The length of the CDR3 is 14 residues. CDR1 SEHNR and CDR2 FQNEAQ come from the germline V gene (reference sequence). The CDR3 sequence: CASGFWGRPYEQYF. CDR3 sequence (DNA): TGTGCCAGCGGCTTTTGGGGGAGGCCCTACGAGCAGTACTTC. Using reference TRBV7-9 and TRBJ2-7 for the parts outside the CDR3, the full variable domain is DTGVSQNPRHKITKRGQNVTFRCDPISEHNRLYWYRQTLGQGPEFLTYFQNEAQLEKSRLLSDRFSAERPKGSFSTLEIQRTEQGDSAMYLCASGFWGRPYEQYFGPGTRLTVT.

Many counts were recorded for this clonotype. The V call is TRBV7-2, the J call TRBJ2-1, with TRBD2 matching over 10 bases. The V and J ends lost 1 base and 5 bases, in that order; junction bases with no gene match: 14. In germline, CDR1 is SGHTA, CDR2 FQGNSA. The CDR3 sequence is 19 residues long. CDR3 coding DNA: TGTGCCAGCAGCTTAGTGGGAAGTCCTAGCGGGAGTCTAAACAATGAGCAGTTCTTC. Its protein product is CASSLVGSPSGSLNNEQFF.

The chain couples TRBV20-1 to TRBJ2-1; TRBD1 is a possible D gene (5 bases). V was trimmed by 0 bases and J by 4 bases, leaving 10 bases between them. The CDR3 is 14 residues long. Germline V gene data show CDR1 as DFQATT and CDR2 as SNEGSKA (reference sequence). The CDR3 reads CSAREVQEYNEQFF. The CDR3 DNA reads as TGCAGTGCTAGAGAGGTACAGGAATACAATGAGCAGTTCTTC.

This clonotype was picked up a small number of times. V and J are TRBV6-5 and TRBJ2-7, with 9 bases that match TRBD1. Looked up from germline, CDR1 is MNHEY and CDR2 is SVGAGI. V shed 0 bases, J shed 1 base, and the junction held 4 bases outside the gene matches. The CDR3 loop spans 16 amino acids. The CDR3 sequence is CASSYSQGQGSYEQYF. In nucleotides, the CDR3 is TGTGCCAGCAGTTACTCCCAGGGACAGGGTTCCTACGAGCAGTACTTC.

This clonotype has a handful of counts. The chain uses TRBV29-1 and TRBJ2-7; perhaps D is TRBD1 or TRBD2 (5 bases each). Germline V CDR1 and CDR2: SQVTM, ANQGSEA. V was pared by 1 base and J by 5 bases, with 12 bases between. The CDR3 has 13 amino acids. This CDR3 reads CSVEGDGADEQYF. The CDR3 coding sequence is TGCAGCGTTGAAGGGGACGGGGCCGACGAGCAGTACTTC.